This TCR beta chain came from a study of regulatory T cells in long-lasting Graves disease. This clonotype was counted ten times or more. The CDR3 has 12 amino acids. V lost 6 bases and J 1 base, leaving 6 bases between the germline ends. Looked up from germline, CDR1 is SNHLY and CDR2 is FYNNEI. Library construction for TCR beta used iRepertoire HTBI primers and Arm-PCR of CDR3 regions. TCRdb re-derived calls from the multiplex PCR reads in MiXCR, one entry per CDR3 protein. Of approximately 360,000 distinct CDR3 sequences detected, approximately 23% appear once; the ten largest clones hold around a quarter. Indicated time point: persistent/refractory GD, antithyroid drugs over 5 years with positive TRAb. PBMCs were the source of the RNA used for TCR sequencing.

This TCR was sampled from a woman aged 40 to 50 with Graves disease. This chain links TRBV2 with TRBJ1-2; D call uncertain. Specimen: peripheral blood mononuclear cells (PBMCs), collected when the disease was refractory, from a patient treated with antithyroid drugs. CDR3 in DNA: TGTGCCAGCAGGGAGTTTAACTATGGCTACACCTTC. Its protein product is CASREFNYGYTF.